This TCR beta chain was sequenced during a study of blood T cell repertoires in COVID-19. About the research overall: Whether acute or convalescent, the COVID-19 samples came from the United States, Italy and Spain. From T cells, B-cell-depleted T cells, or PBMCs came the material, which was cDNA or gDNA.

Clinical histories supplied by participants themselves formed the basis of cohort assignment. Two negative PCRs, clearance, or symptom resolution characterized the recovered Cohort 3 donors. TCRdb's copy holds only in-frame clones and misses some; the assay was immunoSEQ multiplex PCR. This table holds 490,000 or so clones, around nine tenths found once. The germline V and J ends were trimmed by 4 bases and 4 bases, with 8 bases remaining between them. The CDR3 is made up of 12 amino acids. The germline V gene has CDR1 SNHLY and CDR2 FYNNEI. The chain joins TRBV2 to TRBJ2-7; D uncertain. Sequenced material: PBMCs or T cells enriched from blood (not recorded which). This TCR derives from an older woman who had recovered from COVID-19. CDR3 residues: CASSGLLYEQYF. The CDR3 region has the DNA TGTGCCAGCAGTGGACTGTTATACGAGCAGTACTTC.